This T cell receptor beta chain was recovered during a study of T-cell reconstitution after alpha-beta-depleted transplantation in children. Trimming took 4 bases from V and 1 from J; bases not matched to a gene: 11. Germline lookup yields CDR1 SQVTM and CDR2 ANQGSEA. The CDR3 consists of 18 residues. Construction of the TCRbeta library involved unique molecular identifiers. MiXCR, applied by TCRdb to the PCR reads, yields one record per CDR3 protein. The table has 600,000 or so distinct CDR3 sequences, more than 20% seen once. This clonotype was counted a few times. The chain has TRBV29-1 and TRBJ2-3; the match to TRBD2 covers 13 bases. The source was PBMCs, mostly from graft donor cells, collected 360 days after TCRalphabeta/CD19-depleted stem cell transplant. The TCR comes from a boy younger than two who had a stem cell transplant for acute myeloid leukemia, so the T cells may come from the graft donor. For the CDR3, the DNA is TGCAGCGTTGCCGGACTAGCGGGGGTCCCTCGCCGCACAGATACGCAGTATTTT. It specifies CSVAGLAGVPRRTDTQYF.